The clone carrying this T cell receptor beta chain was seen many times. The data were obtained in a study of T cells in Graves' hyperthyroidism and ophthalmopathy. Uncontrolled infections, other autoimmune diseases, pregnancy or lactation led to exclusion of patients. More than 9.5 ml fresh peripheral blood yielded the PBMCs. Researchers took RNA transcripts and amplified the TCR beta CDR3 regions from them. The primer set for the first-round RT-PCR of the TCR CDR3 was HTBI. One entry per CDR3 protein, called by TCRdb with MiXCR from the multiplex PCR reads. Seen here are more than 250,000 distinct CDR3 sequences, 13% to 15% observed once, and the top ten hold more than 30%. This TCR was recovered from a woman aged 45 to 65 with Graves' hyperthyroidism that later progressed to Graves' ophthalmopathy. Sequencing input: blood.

The CDR3 protein is CASSQLAGGPGYNEQFF. The CDR3 DNA sequence: TGTGCCAGCAGCCAACTAGCGGGAGGGCCAGGGTACAATGAGCAGTTCTTC. The rearrangement links TRBV11-2 to TRBJ2-1; 13 nucleotides line up with TRBD2. CDR1 is SGHAT, CDR2 FQNNGV, per germline. This CDR3 is 17 amino acids long. V was pared by 5 bases and J by 4 bases, with 8 bases of the junction left unmatched.